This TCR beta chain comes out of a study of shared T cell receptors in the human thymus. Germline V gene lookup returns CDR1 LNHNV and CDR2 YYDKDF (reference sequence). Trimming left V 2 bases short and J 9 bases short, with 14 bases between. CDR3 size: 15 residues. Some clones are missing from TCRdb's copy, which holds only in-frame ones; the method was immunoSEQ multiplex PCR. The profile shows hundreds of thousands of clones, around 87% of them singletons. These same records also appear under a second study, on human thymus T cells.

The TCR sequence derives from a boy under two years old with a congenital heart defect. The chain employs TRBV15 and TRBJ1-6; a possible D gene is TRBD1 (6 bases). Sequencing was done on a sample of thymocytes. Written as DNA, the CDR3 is TGTGCCACCAGCAGACAAAGCAGGGGAATTTCACCCCTCCACTTT. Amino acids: CATSRQSRGISPLHF.